Below, 12 T cell receptor beta chains from the same sample are listed, as sequenced in a study of cytomegalovirus exposure and HLA in healthy donors. This PCR relied on a set of 60 Vbeta primers and 13 Jbeta primers. Profiling relied on immunoSEQ multiplex PCR, and the TCRdb table lists in-frame clones only, not all of them. This repertoire includes approximately 72,000 clones. Material: PBMCs. These receptors were collected from a woman aged 40 to 50 in good health and CMV-seropositive.

The chain is built from TRBV6-5 and TRBJ2-7; 7 bases fit TRBD1. CDR3 size: 14 residues. Trimming cost V 2 bases and J 1 base; bases outside gene matches: 2. CDR1 and CDR2 from the germline V gene are MNHEY and SVGAGI. CDR3 sequence reads: CASSYGTESYEQYF. CDR3 sequence (DNA): TGTGCCAGCAGTTACGGGACAGAATCCTACGAGCAGTACTTC.

The chain carries TRBV11-2 and TRBJ2-1, with TRBD2 identical over 9 bases. This CDR3 spans 15 amino acids. V trimming: 2 bases; J trimming: 9 bases; junction bases outside the gene matches: 8. Germline V gene lookup returns CDR1 SGHAT and CDR2 FQNNGV. CDR3 in amino acids: CASSLSLAGKGEQFF. The CDR3 DNA reads as TGTGCCAGCAGCTTAAGCCTAGCGGGAAAGGGTGAGCAGTTCTTC. The full variable domain, with the rest looked up from reference TRBV11-2 and TRBJ2-1, is EAGVAQSPRYKIIEKRQSVAFWCNPISGHATLYWYQQILGQGPKLLIQFQNNGVVDDSQLPKDRFSAERLKGVDSTLKIQPAKLEDSAVYLCASSLSLAGKGEQFFGPGTRLTVL.

This rearrangement joins TRBV7-7 to TRBJ2-3, with D tentatively TRBD2 (7 bases). V was trimmed by 3 bases and J by 6 bases, leaving 13 bases between them. Germline lookup yields CDR1 SSHAT and CDR2 FNYEAQ (reference sequence). The CDR3 is 14 residues long. The CDR3 DNA sequence: TGTGCCAGCAGCTTGGGGGGGCCAACGGATACGCAGTATTTT. Translation: CASSLGGPTDTQYF.

J is TRBJ2-1 and V is TRBV14, with 11 bases matching TRBD2. The CDR3 covers 16 residues. CDR1 is SGHDN, CDR2 FVKESK, per germline. V dropped 3 bases and J dropped 6; count of bases not matched to a gene: 7. The CDR3 protein is CASSQPTSGRGNEQFF. The CDR3 bases are TGTGCCAGCAGCCAGCCCACTAGCGGGAGAGGCAATGAGCAGTTCTTC. The full variable domain, with the rest looked up from reference TRBV14 and TRBJ2-1, is EAGVTQFPSHSVIEKGQTVTLRCDPISGHDNLYWYRRVMGKEIKFLLHFVKESKQDESGMPNNRFLAERTGGTYSTLKVQPAELEDSGVYFCASSQPTSGRGNEQFFGPGTRLTVL.

The chain has TRBV2 and TRBJ1-2; D possibly corresponds to TRBD1 (5 bases). Germline CDR1 SNHLY, CDR2 FYNNEI. The CDR3 totals 15 residues. Deletions cut 6 bases from V and 8 bases from J, with 22 bases between. CDR3 coding DNA: TGTGCCAGCAGCACCGGAGACAGACCCACCGGGGGCTACACCTTC. Translating gives CASSTGDRPTGGYTF. The variable domain in full, completed from reference TRBV2 and TRBJ1-2, reads EPEVTQTPSHQVTQMGQEVILRCVPISNHLYFYWYRQILGQKVEFLVSFYNNEISEKSEIFDDQFSVERPDGSNFTLKIRSTKLEDSAMYFCASSTGDRPTGGYTFGSGTRLTVV.

The gene calls are TRBV2 and TRBJ2-5, with D maybe TRBD2 (5 bases). Germline CDR1 is SNHLY and CDR2 is FYNNEI. This CDR3 has 13 amino acids. Deletions cut 3 bases from V and 4 bases from J, with 9 bases between. The CDR3 here is CASSDGVSETQYF. CDR3 DNA sequence: TGTGCCAGCAGTGACGGGGTGTCAGAGACCCAGTACTTC.

The chain employs TRBV4-1 and TRBJ2-5; D is unclear. V lost 2 bases to trimming and J lost 0 bases, with 4 bases between them. This CDR3 has 13 residues. Germline V gene sequence: CDR1 MGHRA, CDR2 YSYEKL. As DNA, the CDR3 is TGCGCCAGCAGCCAACTGTACCAAGAGACCCAGTACTTC. Its protein is CASSQLYQETQYF.

The J gene is TRBJ2-7, the V gene TRBV7-8; a weak D match, TRBD1 (6 bases). Trimming took 4 bases from V and 0 from J, leaving 10 bases between them. CDR1 is SGHVS and CDR2 is FQNEAQ in the germline V gene. The CDR3 spans 14 residues. The CDR3 loop reads CASSSRDNSYEQYF. CDR3 DNA: TGTGCCAGCAGCTCCCGGGACAACTCCTACGAGCAGTACTTC.

V is TRBV7-2 and J is TRBJ1-2; 10 bases align to TRBD1. With V trimmed by 3 bases and J by 4 bases, 14 bases remained unmatched. CDR1 SGHTA and CDR2 FQGNSA come from the germline V gene. CDR3 length: 18 residues. CDR3 in DNA: TGTGCCAGCAGCTTGCGAGAGGGGACAGGGGTCGACTTCTATGGCTACACCTTC. Its protein product is CASSLREGTGVDFYGYTF.

The gene calls are TRBV25-1 and TRBJ2-4; 8 bases map to TRBD2. V was pared by 5 bases and J by 9 bases, with 9 bases of the junction left unmatched. The CDR3 has 14 residues. The germline V gene encodes CDR1 MGHDK and CDR2 SYGVNS. CDR3 sequence: CASSNREGLGIQYF. In nucleotides, the CDR3 is TGTGCCAGCAGTAACCGGGAGGGCCTGGGCATTCAGTACTTC.

Comment on this clone: At the DNA level, this CDR3 is encoded by other sequences in the same sample as well. This chain connects TRBV7-9 to TRBJ2-2; 10 nucleotides line up with TRBD2. CDR1 SEHNR and CDR2 FQNEAQ come from the germline V gene (reference sequence). The CDR3 runs to 15 residues. V trimming: 5 bases; J trimming: 3 bases; junction bases outside the gene matches: 3. CDR3 DNA sequence: TGTGCCAGCAGCGAACTAGCGGGGTACACCGGGGAGCTGTTTTTT. Protein: CASSELAGYTGELFF.

This rearrangement joins TRBV7-2 to TRBJ1-2, with TRBD1 matching over 8 bases. Germline values: CDR1 SGHTA, CDR2 FQGNSA. V lost 5 bases to trimming and J lost 10 bases; unmatched junction nucleotides: 9. The CDR3 extends over 13 amino acids. CDR3 loop: CASSADREGPYTF. The CDR3 nucleotides are TGTGCCAGCAGCGCGGACAGGGAGGGACCCTACACCTTC.